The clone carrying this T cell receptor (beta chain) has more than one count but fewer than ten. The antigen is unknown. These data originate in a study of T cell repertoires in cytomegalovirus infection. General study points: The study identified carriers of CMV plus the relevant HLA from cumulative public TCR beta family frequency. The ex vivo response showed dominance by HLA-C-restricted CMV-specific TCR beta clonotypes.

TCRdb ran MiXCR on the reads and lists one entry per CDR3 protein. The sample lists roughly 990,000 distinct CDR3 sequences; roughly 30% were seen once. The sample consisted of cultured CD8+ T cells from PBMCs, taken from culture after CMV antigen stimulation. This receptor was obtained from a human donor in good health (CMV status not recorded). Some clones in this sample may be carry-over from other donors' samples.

The DNA of the CDR3 is TGTGCCAGCAGTTACCCGGCAGGGGGGAACGAGCAGTACGTC. Its protein is CASSYPAGGNEQYV. This chain joins TRBV6-2 or TRBV6-3 and TRBJ2-7; the D gene is possibly TRBD1 (7 bases). The CDR3 covers 14 residues. Germline V lookup: CDR1 MNHEY, CDR2 SVGEGT. Trimming stripped 2 bases from V and 5 bases from J, with 13 bases between.